The clone carrying this T cell receptor (beta chain) was observed at least ten times. Antigen specificity is unknown. Clinical symptoms, serum thyroxine and TRAb, thyroid ultrasound and orbital computed tomography together formed the diagnostic basis. The CDR3 length is 14 residues. The germline V gene encodes CDR1 SGHAT and CDR2 FQDESV (reference sequence). Trimming shortened V by 5 bases and J by 3 bases, and 14 bases separated the two germline ends. TCR beta CDR3 regions were amplified from RNA transcripts. The TCR CDR3 first-round RT-PCR relied on the HTBI primer set. TCRdb reanalysed the multiplex PCR reads using MiXCR and keeps one entry per CDR3 protein. The sample yields 500,000 to 600,000 distinct CDR3 sequences, approximately 16% seen once. This sample is drawn from a study of T cells in Graves' hyperthyroidism and ophthalmopathy. Notes on the study in general: Blood also held most thyroid clonotypes expanded beyond 0.001.

This chain links TRBV11-1 with TRBJ2-7; D gene unclear. The clonotype comes from a young woman with Graves' hyperthyroidism. Sequencing used blood. The CDR3, as DNA: TGTGCCAGCAGCCAGTCAGGCTATGACTACGAGCAGTACTTC. As protein: CASSQSGYDYEQYF.